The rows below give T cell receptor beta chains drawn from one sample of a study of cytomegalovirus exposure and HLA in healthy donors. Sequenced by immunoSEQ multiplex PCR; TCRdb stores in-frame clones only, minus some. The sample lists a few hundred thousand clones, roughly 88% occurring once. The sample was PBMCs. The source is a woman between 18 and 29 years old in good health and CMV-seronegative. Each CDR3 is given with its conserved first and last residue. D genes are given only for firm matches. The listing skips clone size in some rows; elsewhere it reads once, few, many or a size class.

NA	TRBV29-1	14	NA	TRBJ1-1	CSVERGLEDTEAFF	TGCAGCGTTGAACGAGGTCTGGAGGACACTGAAGCTTTCTTT
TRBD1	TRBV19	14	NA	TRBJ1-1	CASSTDRENTEAFF	TGTGCCAGTAGTACGGACAGGGAGAACACTGAAGCTTTCTTT
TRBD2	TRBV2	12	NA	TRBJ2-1	CASGAGVNEQFF	TGTGCCAGCGGGGCGGGAGTCAATGAGCAGTTCTTC
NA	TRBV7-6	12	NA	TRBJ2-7	CASSLAGDEQYF	TGTGCCAGCAGCTTAGCAGGGGACGAGCAGTACTTC
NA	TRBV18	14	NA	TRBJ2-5	CASSPTGNQETQYF	TGTGCCAGCTCACCTACAGGGAACCAAGAGACCCAGTACTTC
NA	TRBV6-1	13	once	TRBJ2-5	CASSEGIRTSAYF	TGTGCCAGCAGTGAAGGTATCCGGACTTCTGCTTACTTC
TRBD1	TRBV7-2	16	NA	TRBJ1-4	CASSTRTGLPNEKLFF	TGTGCCAGCAGCACCCGGACAGGGCTTCCTAATGAAAAACTGTTTTTT
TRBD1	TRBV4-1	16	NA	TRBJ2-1	CASSQENRGRVNEQFF	TGCGCCAGCAGCCAAGAGAACAGGGGGCGCGTTAATGAGCAGTTCTTC
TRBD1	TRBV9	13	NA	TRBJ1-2	CASSPRDSYGYTF	TGTGCCAGCAGCCCTCGGGACAGCTATGGCTACACCTTC
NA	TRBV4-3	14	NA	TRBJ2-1	CASSQDRGLNEQFF	TGCGCCAGCAGCCAAGATCGAGGGTTAAATGAGCAGTTCTTC
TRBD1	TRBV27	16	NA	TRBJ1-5	CASSEGQGPSNQPQHF	TGTGCCAGCAGTGAGGGACAGGGGCCTAGCAATCAGCCCCAGCATTTT
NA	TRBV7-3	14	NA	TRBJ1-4	CASSFFRVREKLFF	TGTGCCAGCAGCTTTTTCCGGGTACGCGAAAAACTGTTTTTT
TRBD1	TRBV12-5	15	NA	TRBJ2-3	CASGLDRKPTDTQYF	TGTGCTAGTGGCCTGGACAGGAAACCCACAGATACGCAGTATTTT
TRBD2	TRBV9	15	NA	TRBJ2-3	CASSLRENGPDTQYF	TGTGCCAGCAGCTTGCGGGAGAATGGCCCAGATACGCAGTATTTT
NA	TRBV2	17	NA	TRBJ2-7	CASSEPAGTLSGSEQYF	TGTGCCAGCAGTGAACCGGCCGGGACTCTCTCCGGAAGCGAGCAGTACTTC
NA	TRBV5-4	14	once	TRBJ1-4	CASSFKTDNEKLFF	TGTGCCAGCAGCTTTAAGACAGATAATGAAAAACTGTTTTTT
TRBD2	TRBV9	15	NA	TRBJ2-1	CASSVLAGGTDEQFF	TGTGCCAGCAGCGTCCTAGCGGGAGGTACCGATGAGCAGTTCTTC
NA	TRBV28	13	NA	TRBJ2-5	CASIGGGQETQYF	TGTGCCAGCATAGGTGGGGGGCAAGAGACCCAGTACTTC